One sample yielded the 8 T cell receptor beta chains listed below, sequenced in a study of cytomegalovirus exposure and HLA in healthy donors. The PCR was carried out with 60 Vbeta primers and 13 Jbeta primers. Repertoires were generated with immunoSEQ multiplex PCR, while TCRdb's copy carries only in-frame clones and drops some. The data contain under 100,000 clones, about two thirds of them singletons. The sample comprised PBMCs. The receptors originated from a woman aged 45-65 years in good health and CMV-seropositive.

This clone was picked up a small number of times. This chain uses TRBV6-5 with TRBJ2-7; 9 positions agree with TRBD2. CDR1 and CDR2 from the germline V gene are MNHEY and SVGAGI. The CDR3 contains 15 residues. V trimming: 6 bases; J trimming: 2 bases; junction bases outside the gene matches: 8. CDR3 in DNA: TGTGCCAGCAGCCCGATGGCGGGAGGGCCCTACGAGCAGTACTTC. This translates into CASSPMAGGPYEQYF.

This chain uses TRBV4-2 with TRBJ2-6, with TRBD2 identical over 7 bases. The CDR3 consists of 17 residues. The J segment lost 0 bases and the V segment lost 4 bases, leaving 6 bases of the junction unmatched. The V gene's germline CDR1 is LGHNA and CDR2 YNFKEQ. CDR3: CASSRLSGGSGANVLTF. CDR3 coding DNA: TGTGCCAGCAGCCGACTCTCGGGGGGCTCTGGGGCCAACGTCCTGACTTTC.

The chain couples TRBV2 to TRBJ2-7; D is possibly TRBD1 (5 bases). CDR3 length equals 15 residues. Germline CDR1 SNHLY, CDR2 FYNNEI. V gave up 7 bases and J gave up 3 bases, with 19 bases separating them. For the CDR3, the DNA is TGTGCCAGCAATCAGGGCCTAGGGGTTGGCTACGAGCAGTACTTC. Its translation is CASNQGLGVGYEQYF.

The chain is built from TRBV15 and TRBJ1-5; 10 bases align to TRBD1. V lost 1 base and J lost 2; bases outside the gene matches: 5. The CDR3 loop spans 17 amino acids. Per germline, CDR1 LNHNV and CDR2 YYDKDF (reference sequence). CDR3 bases: TGTGCCACCAGCAGAGGGGTGGGGACAGGGGGCAATCAGCCCCAGCATTTT. Residues: CATSRGVGTGGNQPQHF.

V gene TRBV9 combines with J gene TRBJ1-1; 9 nucleotides line up with TRBD1. Germline V lookup: CDR1 SGDLS, CDR2 YYNGEE. V dropped 0 bases and J dropped 4; count of bases not matched to a gene: 1. The CDR3 consists of 14 residues. CDR3 region: CASSVEQGATEAFF. The CDR3 region has the DNA TGTGCCAGCAGCGTAGAACAGGGGGCCACTGAAGCTTTCTTT.

V gene TRBV7-9 combines with J gene TRBJ2-7; TRBD2 aligns across 14 bases. The trim removed 5 bases at V and 12 bases at J, leaving 9 bases unmatched. The CDR3 covers 14 residues. Per germline, CDR1 SEHNR and CDR2 FQNEAQ (reference sequence). The CDR3 nucleotides read TGTGCCAGCAGCATGGGACTAGCGGGAGACCTGCCGTACTTC. This sequence encodes CASSMGLAGDLPYF. The full variable domain, in which reference TRBV7-9 and TRBJ2-7 provide the parts outside the CDR3, is DTGVSQNPRHKITKRGQNVTFRCDPISEHNRLYWYRQTLGQGPEFLTYFQNEAQLEKSRLLSDRFSAERPKGSFSTLEIQRTEQGDSAMYLCASSMGLAGDLPYFGPGTRLTVT.

The CDR3 protein is CASRIRTGRNSPLHF. In DNA, the CDR3 is TGTGCCAGCAGGATCCGGACAGGGAGAAATTCACCCCTCCACTTT. The V call is TRBV6-1, the J call TRBJ1-6; 8 bases align to TRBD1. Germline CDR1 and CDR2: MNHNS and SASEGT. V lost 6 bases, J lost 7 bases, and 8 bases stayed unmatched. This CDR3 has 15 residues.

This sequence joins TRBV9 and TRBJ2-1; 7 nucleotides agree with TRBD2. Trimming took 0 bases from V and 8 from J; bases not matched to a gene: 11. The length of the CDR3 is 16 residues. Looked up from germline, CDR1 is SGDLS and CDR2 is YYNGEE. The CDR3 sequence: CASSVGPELAWDEQFF. The DNA of the CDR3 is TGTGCCAGCAGCGTAGGCCCCGAACTAGCGTGGGATGAGCAGTTCTTC.